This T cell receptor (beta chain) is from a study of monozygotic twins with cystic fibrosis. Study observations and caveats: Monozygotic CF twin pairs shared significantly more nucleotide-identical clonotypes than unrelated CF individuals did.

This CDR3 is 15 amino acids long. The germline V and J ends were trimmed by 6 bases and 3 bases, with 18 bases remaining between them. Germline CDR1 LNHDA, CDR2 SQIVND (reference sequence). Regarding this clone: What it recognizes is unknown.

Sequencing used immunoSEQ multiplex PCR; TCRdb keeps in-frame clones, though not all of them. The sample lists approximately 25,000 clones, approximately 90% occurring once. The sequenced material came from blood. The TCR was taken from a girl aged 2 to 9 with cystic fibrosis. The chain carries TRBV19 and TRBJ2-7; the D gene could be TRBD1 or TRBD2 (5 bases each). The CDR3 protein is CASSPTWDRLYEQYF. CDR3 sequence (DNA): TGTGCCAGTAGCCCGACGTGGGACCGACTCTACGAGCAGTACTTC.